The sample holds a few counts of the clone carrying this T cell receptor (beta chain). Its antigen is not known. The CDR3 consists of 15 residues. Germline loops: CDR1 SGHRS, CDR2 YFSETQ. Germline trimming cut 4 bases from V and 1 base from J; bases unmatched to any gene: 6. The sample comes from a study of response to subunit inactivated influenza vaccine. TCRdb reanalysed the RT-PCR reads using MiXCR and keeps one entry per CDR3 protein. The sample has roughly 780,000 distinct CDR3 sequences, roughly 18% seen once; the top ten hold approximately 11%. Study observations and caveats: Authors suggested seasonal influenza vaccinations each recruit few new T cells.

This chain uses TRBV5-1 with TRBJ1-1, with 8 bases matching TRBD1. The sequencing used PBMCs from blood, collected 4 to 6 days after vaccination. This clonotype was sampled from a man aged 50 or older who received an inactivated influenza vaccine. The CDR3 loop is CASSPRTGRNTEAFF. CDR3 coding DNA: TGCGCCAGCAGCCCACGGACAGGGAGGAACACTGAAGCTTTCTTT.